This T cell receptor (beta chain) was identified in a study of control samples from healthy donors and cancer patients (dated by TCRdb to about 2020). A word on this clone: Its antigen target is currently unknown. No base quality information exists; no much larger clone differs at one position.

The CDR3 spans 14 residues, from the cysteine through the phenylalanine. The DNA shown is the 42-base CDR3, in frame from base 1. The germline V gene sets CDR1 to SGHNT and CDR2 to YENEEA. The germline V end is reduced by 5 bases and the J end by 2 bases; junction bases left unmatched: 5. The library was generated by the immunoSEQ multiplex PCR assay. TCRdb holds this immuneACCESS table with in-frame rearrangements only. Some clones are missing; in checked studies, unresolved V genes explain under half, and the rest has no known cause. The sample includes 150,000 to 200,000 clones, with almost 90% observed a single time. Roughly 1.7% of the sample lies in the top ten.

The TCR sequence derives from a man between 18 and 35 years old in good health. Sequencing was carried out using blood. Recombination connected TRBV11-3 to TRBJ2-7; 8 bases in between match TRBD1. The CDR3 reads CASSHGQGTYEQYF. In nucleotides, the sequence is TGTGCCAGCAGCCATGGACAGGGAACCTACGAGCAGTACTTC.